The clone carrying this T cell receptor beta chain was seen at least ten times. These data come from a study of neurological immune-mediated disorders. Template-switch 5'RACE cDNA synthesis added a 10-nucleotide unique molecular identifier. A single run covered 15-18 subjects with over 170 million TCR-beta sequences. TCRdb reprocessed the 5' RACE reads via MiXCR and lists one record per CDR3 protein. Of approximately 66,000 distinct CDR3 sequences in the sample, roughly 4.5% were seen once. The CDR3 spans 14 residues. The trim removed 5 bases at V and 2 bases at J, leaving 1 base unmatched. The germline V gene has CDR1 KGHDR and CDR2 SFDVKD.

This TCR came from a man aged 30-40 years with multiple sclerosis. The sample was PBMCs. V usage is TRBV24-1 and J usage is TRBJ2-3; the match to TRBD1 covers 9 bases. Here the CDR3 DNA reads TGTGCCACCAGTGGACAGGGGGTCACAGATACGCAGTATTTT. Its protein is CATSGQGVTDTQYF.